This TCR beta chain was obtained from a study of blood T cell repertoires in COVID-19 (dated by TCRdb to the early 2020s). About the study as a whole: Collaborator samples came from the United States, Italy and Spain and covered acute and convalescent phases of COVID-19. The prospective study material was composed of cDNA or gDNA derived from T cells, B-cell-depleted T cells, or PBMCs. The dataset comprised deeply sampled blood TCRbeta repertoires from subjects exposed to, actively infected with, or recovered from COVID-19. The repertoires were released in a freely available public database intended as a resource for research on the immune response to SARS-CoV-2. Samples came from the ongoing ImmuneRACE study (first 160 participants) plus 1,254 subjects from 6 global collaborators. Nearly every sample came with metadata listing a de-identified subject ID, COVID-19 status, age in years and sex. Where available, HLA class I and class II types were taken from metadata supplied by the sample provider and were not determined by assay-based typing. Findings and caveats that apply to the study as a whole: The quantity of clinical and demographic metadata differed by source and by participant and was supplied without curation.

Spanning cysteine to phenylalanine, the CDR3 consists of 12 amino acids. The only DNA kept is the CDR3, 36 bases in frame from the first base. Per the germline V gene, SGHRS is the CDR1 and YFSETQ is the CDR2. The germline V and J ends show losses of 4 bases and 3 bases respectively, and no gene match explains 1 base of the junction. TCRbeta CDR3 regions were amplified from genomic DNA by means of the immunoSEQ Assay, a bias-controlled multiplex PCR. Turning to the authors' computational methods: The number of nucleated cells in each sample was estimated by amplification of reference gene primers within the assay. To quantify the absolute abundance of each unique TCRbeta CDR3 rearrangement, sequence reads were collapsed and filtered. For each sample, productive Simpson clonality was calculated as the square root of Simpson's diversity index across productive rearrangements. TCRdb holds this immuneACCESS table with in-frame rearrangements only. Some clones are missing; in checked studies, unresolved V genes explain under half, and the rest has no known cause. Clone size and V and J calls were adopted from that table, with D and trimming inferred from the DNA. The sample table records 250,000 to 300,000 clones; around four fifths of these occur just once. The top ten clonotypes cover roughly 5.8% of the sample.

Worth noting for this clone: The clone's antigen remains unknown. Per-nucleotide qualities are absent, and no much larger clonotype sits a single base away.

Collaborating institutions collected whole blood in K2EDTA tubes following their own protocols. For TCRbeta analysis, collaborator samples were shipped as frozen whole blood, as isolated PBMCs, or as DNA extracted from either sample type. This receptor was identified in a man at least 80 years old with acute or convalescent COVID-19. The rearranged segments are TRBV5-1 and TRBJ2-7, and TRBD1 matches 7 of the central bases. The sample comprised peripheral blood. The sequenced DNA: TGCGCCAGCAGCGCAGGGGGCTACGAGCAGTACTTC. It translates to CASSAGGYEQYF.